These 16 T cell receptor beta chains came from one sample sequenced in a study of blood T cell repertoires in COVID-19. Some clones are missing from TCRdb's copy, which holds only in-frame ones; the method was immunoSEQ multiplex PCR. Of some 150,000 clones in the sample, 80% to 90% were seen once. Sequenced: peripheral blood. These receptors were obtained from a woman between 40 and 50 years old with acute or convalescent COVID-19.

This sequence joins TRBV5-1 and TRBJ2-3; D possibly corresponds to TRBD2 (6 bases). The CDR3 runs 14 residues. Germline values: CDR1 SGHRS, CDR2 YFSETQ. V dropped 2 bases and J dropped 4 bases, with 11 bases sitting between them. The CDR3 DNA is TGCGCCAGCAGCTTCCCGGGGGAGGCAGATACGCAGTATTTT. This sequence encodes CASSFPGEADTQYF.

Comments on this clone: The junction shows a germline mismatch at one end, possibly a read error. The chain recombines TRBV11-2 with TRBJ2-7, with D possibly TRBD2 on 5 matching bases. The CDR3 has 12 amino acids. Germline CDR1 is SGHAT and CDR2 is FQNNGV. The DNA of the CDR3 is TGTGCCAGCAGCATAGATTTCCGGGAACGGCACTTC. It is translated as CASSIDFRERHF.

V gene TRBV6-5 combines with J gene TRBJ2-1; no clear D. With 0 bases removed from V and 0 bases from J, the gap between germline ends came to 9 bases. Per the germline V gene, CDR1 is MNHEY and CDR2 is SVGAGI. The CDR3 totals 16 residues. CDR3 coding DNA: TGTGCCAGCAGTTACTCGTTAACCGGCTCCTACAATGAGCAGTTCTTC. It is translated as CASSYSLTGSYNEQFF.

The chain joins TRBV5-4 to TRBJ2-6; TRBD1 agrees at 8 bases. V lost 3 bases, J lost 0 bases, and 8 bases stayed unmatched. Germline CDR1 is SGHNT and CDR2 is YYREEE (reference sequence). The CDR3 consists of 18 residues. The CDR3 protein is CASSSGGKPPSGANVLTF. In nucleotides, the CDR3 is TGTGCCAGCAGCTCAGGGGGCAAGCCCCCCTCTGGGGCCAACGTCCTGACTTTC.

DNA of the CDR3: TGTGCCAGTAGTATAGTCCAACCGGGACAGGGAAATTCACCCCTCCACTTT. It specifies CASSIVQPGQGNSPLHF. The rearrangement links TRBV19 to TRBJ1-6; 9 positions match TRBD1. Per germline, CDR1 LNHDA and CDR2 SQIVND (reference sequence). V was pared by 1 base and J by 7 bases, with 8 bases of the junction left unmatched. The CDR3 is made up of 17 amino acids.

The V and J genes are TRBV5-4 and TRBJ1-1; 11 bases map to TRBD1. The CDR3 covers 14 residues. Germline V lookup: CDR1 SGHNT, CDR2 YYREEE (reference sequence). V shed 4 bases, J shed 4 bases, and the junction held 3 bases outside the gene matches. The CDR3 DNA sequence: TGTGCCAGCAGCGGCGGACAGGGGGCCACTGAAGCTTTCTTT. It translates to CASSGGQGATEAFF.

The chain is built from TRBV10-2 and TRBJ1-2, with 7 positions matching TRBD1. The CDR3 has 12 residues. Germline V CDR1 and CDR2: WSHSY, SAAADI. V was pared by 4 bases and J by 6 bases, with 2 bases of the junction left unmatched. The CDR3 is CASSVRGDGYTF. The DNA of the CDR3 is TGCGCCAGCAGTGTCAGGGGGGATGGCTACACCTTC.

This chain links TRBV3-1 (or the pseudogene TRBV3-2) with TRBJ2-7; 7 bases are shared with TRBD2. The CDR3 contains 15 residues. Trimming at V came to 4 bases and at J to 6 bases, leaving 12 bases not matched to a gene. From germline, CDR1 is LGHDT and CDR2 YNNKEL (reference sequence). CDR3 coding DNA: TGTGCCAGCAGCCTCGGACTAGGGCAGTCGGGCGAGCAGTACTTC. Its protein product is CASSLGLGQSGEQYF.

The rearrangement links TRBV7-3 to TRBJ2-1; D is ambiguous. V was trimmed by 5 bases and J by 8 bases, leaving 13 bases between them. CDR3 length equals 13 residues. Looked up from germline, CDR1 is SGHTA and CDR2 is FQGTGA. For the CDR3, the DNA is TGTGCCAGCAGCCAAACCAGCGATTATGAGCAGTTCTTC. Protein sequence: CASSQTSDYEQFF.

The chain employs TRBV27 and TRBJ2-7; a weak D match, TRBD2 (6 bases). The CDR3 has 17 residues. Trimming took 0 bases from V and 0 from J, leaving 15 bases between them. CDR1 MNHEY and CDR2 SMNVEV come from the germline V gene (reference sequence). This chain's CDR3 is CASSLSPHGGGSYEQYF. The CDR3 nucleotides are TGTGCCAGCAGTTTATCTCCCCACGGGGGTGGCTCCTACGAGCAGTACTTC.

The chain employs TRBV28 and TRBJ1-2, with D unresolved. The CDR3 spans 13 residues. From germline, CDR1 is MDHEN and CDR2 SYDVKM. V was shortened by 7 bases and J by 7 bases, with 16 bases between the two germline ends. The CDR3 bases are TGTGCCAGCAACCGGGGTTGGGTTGCTGGCTACACCTTC. Amino acid sequence: CASNRGWVAGYTF.

The chain couples TRBV19 to TRBJ1-1; no clear D gene. The V end was cut by 9 bases, the J end by 1 base, with 15 bases between. CDR3 length: 14 residues. Germline CDR1 and CDR2: LNHDA and SQIVND (reference sequence). Written as DNA, the CDR3 is TGTGCCAGCTGCGAGGGCGTTTGGAACACTGAAGCTTTCTTT. This codes for CASCEGVWNTEAFF.

This clone was counted only a few times. The chain has TRBV6-5 and TRBJ2-2, with 7 bases that match TRBD1. V lost 2 bases and J lost 5; bases outside the gene matches: 8. This CDR3 has 16 residues. Per germline, CDR1 MNHEY and CDR2 SVGAGI. The CDR3 is CASSYHRGATTGELFF. The CDR3 DNA sequence: TGTGCCAGCAGTTACCACAGGGGCGCGACGACCGGGGAGCTGTTTTTT.

The CDR3 bases are TGTGCCACCAGTGATTTAAGTCGGGGGGATACGCAGTATTTT. This codes for CATSDLSRGDTQYF. The gene calls are TRBV24-1 and TRBJ2-3, with a weak D call TRBD2 (6 bases). This CDR3 comprises 14 residues. The V gene lost 1 base and the J gene lost 6 bases, with 10 bases spanning the gap. CDR1 KGHDR and CDR2 SFDVKD come from the germline V gene.

The chain couples TRBV21-1 to TRBJ1-6; the D segment call TRBD1 is taken from the table without a DNA check. TRBV21-1 constitutes a pseudogene. CDR3 length equals 15 residues. The CDR3 sequence is CASSTNDRINSPLHF. DNA of the CDR3: TGTGCCAGCAGCACCAATGACAGGATTAATTCACCCCTCCACTTT.

The chain has TRBV5-6 and TRBJ2-3, with 8 bases lining up with TRBD1. Germline V lookup: CDR1 SGHDT, CDR2 YYEEEE. V was pared by 4 bases and J by 3 bases, with 7 bases of the junction left unmatched. The CDR3 has 15 residues. The CDR3 sequence: CASSGRGLVTDTQYF. In DNA form, the CDR3 reads TGTGCCAGCAGCGGCAGGGGGCTGGTGACAGATACGCAGTATTTT.